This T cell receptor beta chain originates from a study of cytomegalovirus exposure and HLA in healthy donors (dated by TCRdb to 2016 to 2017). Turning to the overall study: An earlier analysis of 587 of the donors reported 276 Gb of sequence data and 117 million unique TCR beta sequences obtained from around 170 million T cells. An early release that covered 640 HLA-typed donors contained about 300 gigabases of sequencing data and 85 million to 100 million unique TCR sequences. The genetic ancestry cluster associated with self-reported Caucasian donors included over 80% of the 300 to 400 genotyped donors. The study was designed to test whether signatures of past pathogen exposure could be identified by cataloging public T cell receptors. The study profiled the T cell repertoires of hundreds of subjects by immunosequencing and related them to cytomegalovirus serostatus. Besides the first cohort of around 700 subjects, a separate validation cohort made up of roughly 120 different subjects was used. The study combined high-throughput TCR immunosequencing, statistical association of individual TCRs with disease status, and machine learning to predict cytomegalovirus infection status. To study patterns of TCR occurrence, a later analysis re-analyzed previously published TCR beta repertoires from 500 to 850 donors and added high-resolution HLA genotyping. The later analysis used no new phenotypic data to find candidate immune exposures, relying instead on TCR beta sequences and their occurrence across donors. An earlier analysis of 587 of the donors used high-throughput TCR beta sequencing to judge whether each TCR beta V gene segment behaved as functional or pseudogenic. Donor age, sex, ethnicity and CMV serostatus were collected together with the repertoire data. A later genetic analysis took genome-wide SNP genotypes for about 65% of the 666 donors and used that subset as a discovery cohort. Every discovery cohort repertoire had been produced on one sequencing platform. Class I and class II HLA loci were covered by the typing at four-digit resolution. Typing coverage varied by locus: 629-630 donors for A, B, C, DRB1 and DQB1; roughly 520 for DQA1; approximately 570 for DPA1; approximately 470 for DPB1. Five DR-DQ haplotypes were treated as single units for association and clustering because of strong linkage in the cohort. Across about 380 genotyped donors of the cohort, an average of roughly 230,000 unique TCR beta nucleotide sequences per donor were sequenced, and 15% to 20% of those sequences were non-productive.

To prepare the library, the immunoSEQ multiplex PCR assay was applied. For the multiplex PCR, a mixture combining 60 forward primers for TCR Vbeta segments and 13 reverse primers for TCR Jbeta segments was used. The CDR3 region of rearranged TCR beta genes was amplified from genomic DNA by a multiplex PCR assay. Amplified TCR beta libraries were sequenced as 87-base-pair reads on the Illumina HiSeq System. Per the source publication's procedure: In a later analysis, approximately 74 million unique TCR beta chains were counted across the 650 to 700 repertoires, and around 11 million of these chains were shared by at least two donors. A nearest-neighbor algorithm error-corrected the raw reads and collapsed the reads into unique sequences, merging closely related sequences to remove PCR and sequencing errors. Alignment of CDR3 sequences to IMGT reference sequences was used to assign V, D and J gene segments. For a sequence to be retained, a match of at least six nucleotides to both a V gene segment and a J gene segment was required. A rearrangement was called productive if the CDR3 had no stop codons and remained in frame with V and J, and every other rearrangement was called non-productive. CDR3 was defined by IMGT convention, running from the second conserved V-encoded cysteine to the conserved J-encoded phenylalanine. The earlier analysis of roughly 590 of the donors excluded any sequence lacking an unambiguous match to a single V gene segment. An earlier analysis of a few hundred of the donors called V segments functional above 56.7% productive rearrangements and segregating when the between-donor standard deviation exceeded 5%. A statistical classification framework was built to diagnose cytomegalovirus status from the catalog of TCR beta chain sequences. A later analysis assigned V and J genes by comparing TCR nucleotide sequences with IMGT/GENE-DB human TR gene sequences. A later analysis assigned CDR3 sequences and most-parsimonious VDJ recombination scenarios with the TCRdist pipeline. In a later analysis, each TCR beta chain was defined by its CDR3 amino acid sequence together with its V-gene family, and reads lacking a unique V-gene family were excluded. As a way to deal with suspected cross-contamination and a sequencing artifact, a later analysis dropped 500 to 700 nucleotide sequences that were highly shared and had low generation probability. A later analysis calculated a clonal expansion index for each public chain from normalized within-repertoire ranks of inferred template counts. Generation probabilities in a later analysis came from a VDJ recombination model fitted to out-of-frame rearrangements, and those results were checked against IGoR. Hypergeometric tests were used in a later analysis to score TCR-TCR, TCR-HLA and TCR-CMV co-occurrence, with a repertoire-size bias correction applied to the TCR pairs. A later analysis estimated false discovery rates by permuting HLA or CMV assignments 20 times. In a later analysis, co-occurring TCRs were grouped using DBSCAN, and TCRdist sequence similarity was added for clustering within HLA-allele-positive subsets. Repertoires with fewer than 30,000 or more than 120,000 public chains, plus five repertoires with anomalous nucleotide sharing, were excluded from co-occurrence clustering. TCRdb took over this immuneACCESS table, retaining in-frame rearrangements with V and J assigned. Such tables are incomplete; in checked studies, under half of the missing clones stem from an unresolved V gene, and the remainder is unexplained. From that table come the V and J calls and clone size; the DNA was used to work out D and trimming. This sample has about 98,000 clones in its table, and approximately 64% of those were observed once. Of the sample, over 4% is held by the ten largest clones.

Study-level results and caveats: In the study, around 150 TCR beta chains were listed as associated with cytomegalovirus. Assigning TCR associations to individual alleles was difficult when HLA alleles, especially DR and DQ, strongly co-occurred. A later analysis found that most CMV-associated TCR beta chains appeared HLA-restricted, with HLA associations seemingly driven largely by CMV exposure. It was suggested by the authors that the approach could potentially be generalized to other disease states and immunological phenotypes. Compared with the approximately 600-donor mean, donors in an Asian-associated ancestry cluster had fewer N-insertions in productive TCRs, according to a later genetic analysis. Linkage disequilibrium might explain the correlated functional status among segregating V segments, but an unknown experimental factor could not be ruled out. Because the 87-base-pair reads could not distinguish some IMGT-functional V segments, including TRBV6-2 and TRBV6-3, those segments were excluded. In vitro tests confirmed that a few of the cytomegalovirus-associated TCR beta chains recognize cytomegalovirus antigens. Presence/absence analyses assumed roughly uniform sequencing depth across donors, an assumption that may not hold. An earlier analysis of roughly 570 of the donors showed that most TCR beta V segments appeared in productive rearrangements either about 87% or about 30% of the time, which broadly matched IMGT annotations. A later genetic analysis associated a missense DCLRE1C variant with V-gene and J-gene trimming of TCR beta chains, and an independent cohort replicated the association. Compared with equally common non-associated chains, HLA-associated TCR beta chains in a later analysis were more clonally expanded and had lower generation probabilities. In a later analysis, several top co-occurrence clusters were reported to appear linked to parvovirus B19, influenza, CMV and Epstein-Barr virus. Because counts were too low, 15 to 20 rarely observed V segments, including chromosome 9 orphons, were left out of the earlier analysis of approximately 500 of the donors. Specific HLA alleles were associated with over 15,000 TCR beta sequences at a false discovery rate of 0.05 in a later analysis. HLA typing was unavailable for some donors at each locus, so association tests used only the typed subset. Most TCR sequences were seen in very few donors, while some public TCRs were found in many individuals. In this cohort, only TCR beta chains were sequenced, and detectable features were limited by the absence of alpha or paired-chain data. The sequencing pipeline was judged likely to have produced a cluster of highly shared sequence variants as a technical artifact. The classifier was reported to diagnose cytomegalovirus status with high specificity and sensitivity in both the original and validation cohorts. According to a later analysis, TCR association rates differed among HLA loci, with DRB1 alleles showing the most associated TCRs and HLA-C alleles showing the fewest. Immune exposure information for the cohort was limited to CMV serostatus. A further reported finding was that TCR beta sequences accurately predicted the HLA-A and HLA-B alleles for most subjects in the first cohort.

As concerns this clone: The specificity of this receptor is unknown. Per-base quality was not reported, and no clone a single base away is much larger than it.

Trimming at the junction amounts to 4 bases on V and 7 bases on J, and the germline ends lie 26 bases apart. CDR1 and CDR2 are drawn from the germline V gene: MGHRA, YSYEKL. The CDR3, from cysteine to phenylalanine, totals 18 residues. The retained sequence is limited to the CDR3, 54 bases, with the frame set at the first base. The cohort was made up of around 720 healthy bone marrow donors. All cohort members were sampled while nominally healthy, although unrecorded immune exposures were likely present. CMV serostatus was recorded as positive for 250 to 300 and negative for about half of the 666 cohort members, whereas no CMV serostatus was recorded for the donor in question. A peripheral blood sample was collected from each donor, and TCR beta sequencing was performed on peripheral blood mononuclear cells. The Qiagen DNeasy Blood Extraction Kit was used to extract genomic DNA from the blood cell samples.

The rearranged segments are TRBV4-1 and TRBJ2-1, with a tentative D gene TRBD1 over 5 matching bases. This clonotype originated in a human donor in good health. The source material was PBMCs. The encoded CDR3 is CASSLPLGRAGFGNEQFF. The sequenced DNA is TGCGCCAGCAGCCTCCCACTCGGCAGGGCTGGTTTTGGAAATGAGCAGTTCTTC.